The T cell receptor beta chain under discussion was sequenced for a study of lymphopenia after photon versus proton radiotherapy. Trimming shortened V by 7 bases and J by 4 bases, and 16 bases separated the two germline ends. The CDR3 runs 13 residues. The germline gives CDR1 GTSNPN, CDR2 SVGIG (reference sequence). TCRdb's copy holds only in-frame clones and misses some; the assay was immunoSEQ multiplex PCR. Among around 64,000 clones listed, roughly 87% were seen once. This chain uses TRBV30 with TRBJ1-2, with a tentative D call TRBD1 (5 bases). The sequenced sample was peripheral blood, obtained from a patient treated with proton-based radiotherapy. The TCR sequence derives from an elderly man with esophageal cancer. The CDR3 sequence: CALSVGRGYGYTF. The CDR3, as DNA: TGTGCCTTAAGTGTTGGAAGGGGCTATGGCTACACCTTC.